This paragraph covers one TCR beta chain sequence. Its target antigen remains unknown. No much larger clone is present one base from it, and per-base qualities are unavailable. Collaborating institutions collected whole blood in K2EDTA tubes following their own protocols. For TCRbeta analysis, collaborator samples were shipped as frozen whole blood, as isolated PBMCs, or as DNA extracted from either sample type. The data were obtained in a study of blood T cell repertoires in COVID-19 (dated by TCRdb to the early 2020s). Regarding the research as a whole: The collaborator samples originated in the United States, Italy and Spain and spanned the acute and convalescent phases of COVID-19. The material from the prospective study consisted of cDNA or gDNA derived from T cells, B-cell-depleted T cells, or PBMCs. Deeply sampled blood TCRbeta repertoires from subjects exposed to, actively infected with, or recovered from COVID-19 were included in the dataset. A freely available public database, intended as a resource for researchers studying the immune response to SARS-CoV-2, is where the repertoires were released. Samples came from the ongoing ImmuneRACE study (first 160 participants) plus 1,254 subjects from 6 global collaborators. Nearly every sample came with metadata listing a de-identified subject ID, COVID-19 status, age in years and sex. Where available, HLA class I and class II types were obtained from metadata supplied by the sample provider rather than from assay-based typing.

Results and caveats for the whole study, not just this receptor: How much clinical and demographic metadata was included differed by source and by participant, and the metadata was provided uncurated.

Reading from cysteine to phenylalanine, the CDR3 counts 16 amino acids. The CDR3 DNA has 48 bases and is translated from base 1. The V end gives up 0 bases and the J end 8 bases, leaving 7 bases in the junction not matched to a gene. CDR1 and CDR2 were assigned from the germline V gene as LGHNA and YSLEER. The immunoSEQ Assay, a bias-controlled multiplex PCR, was used to amplify TCRbeta CDR3 regions from genomic DNA. In the authors' own workflow: The number of nucleated cells in each sample was estimated from the amplification of reference gene primers within the assay. To quantify the absolute abundance of each unique TCRbeta CDR3 rearrangement, sequence reads were collapsed and filtered. For each sample, productive Simpson clonality was calculated by taking the square root of Simpson's diversity index across productive rearrangements. TCRdb stores this immuneACCESS table with in-frame sequences only. Part of the clones is absent; in the studies checked, under half of the shortfall reflects unresolved V genes, and no reason is known for the rest. The V and J calls and clone size were taken over from that table, and D and trimming were inferred from the DNA. This sample lists about 140,000 clones; roughly 90% were detected once. About 1.6% of the sample belongs to the ten largest clones.

The receptor's source is a human donor in a cohort sampled during active COVID-19. Sequencing used peripheral blood. The rearrangement joined TRBV4-3 to TRBJ1-4, with 9 bases aligning to TRBD1. The DNA sequence follows: TGCGCCAGCAGCCAAGATCCGGGACAGGGTCGGGAAAAACTGTTTTTT. This is translated as CASSQDPGQGREKLFF.